The present T cell receptor (beta chain) was sequenced within a study of tumor-infiltrating lymphocytes in primary liver carcinoma. Study-level information: Donors underwent surgery for histopathologically diagnosed primary liver carcinoma. The patients included men and women who were aged 30 to 69 years. Broader study findings: Between tumor regions, pairs overlapped more than tumor-adjacent and tumor-blood pairs did.

The source of the blood RNA was unsorted whole blood, and germline DNA was extracted as well. Remarks on this clonotype: Its matching antigen is unknown.

A constant-region primer served to make TCR beta cDNA from approximately 490 ng total RNA. Investigators got TCR beta libraries out of three nested multiplex PCR rounds, done with slightly modified ARM-PCR. Each of the first two PCR rounds ran approximately 9 cycles with TRBV1-TRBV30 forward and C-beta reverse primers. TCRdb re-called the multiplex PCR reads through MiXCR, storing one row per CDR3 protein. The sample holds more than 150,000 distinct CDR3 sequences; 60% are singletons and the top ten take approximately 68%. V was shortened by 5 bases and J by 8 bases, with 18 bases between the two germline ends. The CDR3 is made up of 14 amino acids. The germline V gene has CDR1 LNHDA and CDR2 SQIVND (reference sequence).

This sequence joins TRBV19 and TRBJ1-1, with D perhaps matching TRBD1 (6 bases). The TCR sequence derives from a man aged 35 to 55 with primary liver carcinoma and hepatitis B virus infection. The specimen sequenced was peripheral blood. CDR3 nucleotide sequence: TGTGCCAGTAGTTGGGACACTTCCTTAAAGGAAGCTTTCTTT. This sequence encodes CASSWDTSLKEAFF.